Below, one TCR beta chain is given with its context. Antigen specificity is unknown. Germline CDR1 MNHEY, CDR2 SVGAGI. V shed 6 bases, J shed 1 base, and the junction held 4 bases outside the gene matches. This CDR3 contains 15 residues. This entry comes from a study of vaccination effects on CD4 cells after COVID-19. Sequencing followed a ViraFEST assay step that expanded antigen-specific CD4+ T cells with viral peptide pools. Culture proceeded for approximately 10 days, and CD4+ T cells were then isolated. Each participant was administered two doses of either the BNT162b2 or the mRNA-1273 vaccine. Vaccinated recipients, who were negative for nucleocapsid antibodies, had no history of SARS-CoV-2 infection. The method was immunoSEQ multiplex PCR; TCRdb's version includes in-frame clones alone and lacks a portion of them. Here the sample spans 60,000 to 85,000 clones, around 69% being singletons. The study, taken as a whole, reports: Vaccine-induced clones in healthy vaccinees cross-reacted with common cold coronaviruses in only 1 of 255 cases.

This chain connects TRBV6-5 to TRBJ2-7; 12 bases agree with TRBD2. The receptor was derived from a human donor who received a COVID-19 vaccine. This sample comprised CD4+ T cells from PBMCs cultured with HCoV-229E spike peptides, obtained after COVID-19 vaccination. The CDR3 loop reads CASRPGLAGSYEQYV. Here the CDR3 DNA reads TGTGCCAGCAGACCCGGACTAGCGGGGTCCTACGAGCAGTACGTC.